Below, one TCR beta chain is given with its context. This record belongs to a study of blood T cell repertoires in COVID-19. From germline, CDR1 is SQVTM and CDR2 ANQGSEA. Trimming removed 7 bases from V and 4 bases from J; junction bases left unmatched: 9. This CDR3 contains 14 residues. Some clones are missing from TCRdb's copy, which holds only in-frame ones; the method was immunoSEQ multiplex PCR. The table shows just over 20,000 clones, with around 84% occurring only once. The clonotype originates from a man aged 50-59 years with active COVID-19. The sequenced material came from peripheral blood. V usage is TRBV29-1 and J usage is TRBJ2-3; 9 nucleotides align to TRBD2. In DNA form, the CDR3 reads TGCAGCGCAAGGGCGGGGGGGAGCGCAGATACGCAGTATTTT. Translating it yields CSARAGGSADTQYF.